This entry lists 25 T cell receptor beta chains sequenced from one sample in a study of beta chain features in type 1 diabetes. Overall study findings and caveats: TCRB CDR3 length was moderately but significantly reduced in all four CD4+ subsets of Type 1 diabetes patients.

The investigators reverse transcribed all of the isolated RNA, so they sequenced expressed TCRB transcripts. TCRdb's table, derived via immunoSEQ multiplex PCR, lists solely in-frame clones and lacks some. The sample lists under 350,000 clones, around an eighth occurring once. For these TCRs, the target antigens are not known. The source material was naive CD4+ T cells from blood. The receptors derive from a young man with type 1 diabetes.

The rearrangement joins TRBV5-4 to TRBJ1-1; 8 nucleotides agree with TRBD1. Germline V CDR1 and CDR2: SGHNT, YYREEE (reference sequence). The CDR3 loop spans 12 amino acids. The trim removed 3 bases at V and 7 bases at J, leaving 2 bases unmatched. This chain's CDR3 is CASSSGGLEAFF. CDR3 bases: TGTGCCAGCAGCTCAGGGGGCCTTGAAGCTTTCTTT.

This clone turned up a few times. The chain couples TRBV18 to TRBJ1-1, with 7 bases fitting TRBD1. V trimming: 6 bases; J trimming: 5 bases; junction bases outside the gene matches: 9. The CDR3 is 14 residues long. Germline V gene data show CDR1 as KGHSH and CDR2 as LQKENI. The CDR3 loop reads CASSQGQFGTEAFF. For the CDR3, the DNA is TGTGCCAGCTCTCAGGGACAGTTTGGGACTGAAGCTTTCTTT.

This clone was recorded a few times. This chain links TRBV4-1 with TRBJ2-1; TRBD1 matches at 9 bases. The CDR3 contains 16 residues. In germline, CDR1 is MGHRA, CDR2 YSYEKL. V shed 8 bases, J shed 6 bases, and the junction held 14 bases outside the gene matches. CDR3 region: CASRFSGTGNPNEQFF. CDR3 DNA sequence: TGCGCCAGCCGCTTTTCCGGGACAGGGAACCCCAATGAGCAGTTCTTC.

V is TRBV7-9 and J is TRBJ2-5; 9 bases are a match to TRBD2. J was trimmed by 5 bases and V by 3 bases; bases with no gene match: 4. The CDR3 totals 14 residues. CDR1 is SEHNR and CDR2 is FQNEAQ in the germline V gene (reference sequence). The CDR3 protein is CASSFGLARETQYF. DNA of the CDR3: TGTGCCAGCAGCTTTGGACTAGCGCGGGAGACCCAGTACTTC. The whole variable domain, remainder taken from reference TRBV7-9 and TRBJ2-5, is DTGVSQNPRHKITKRGQNVTFRCDPISEHNRLYWYRQTLGQGPEFLTYFQNEAQLEKSRLLSDRFSAERPKGSFSTLEIQRTEQGDSAMYLCASSFGLARETQYFGPGTRLLVL.

The CDR3 nucleotides read TGTGCCAGCAGTTCCATCGGCTCTGGGGCCAACGTCCTGACTTTC. Amino acid sequence: CASSSIGSGANVLTF. The chain links TRBV28 to TRBJ2-6, with unresolved D. CDR1 and CDR2 (germline): MDHEN, SYDVKM. This CDR3 region has 15 residues. V lost 4 bases and J 0 bases, leaving 7 bases between the germline ends. The entire variable domain, with the rest obtained from reference TRBV28 and TRBJ2-6, is as follows: DVKVTQSSRYLVKRTGEKVFLECVQDMDHENMFWYRQDPGLGLRLIYFSYDVKMKEKGDIPEGYSVSREKKERFSLILESASTNQTSMYLCASSSIGSGANVLTFGAGSRLTVL.

The table lists this clone with a few counts. J is TRBJ2-1 and V is TRBV28; no firm D call. CDR3 length: 14 residues. The V end was cut by 3 bases, the J end by 3 bases, with 9 bases between. Germline CDR1 is MDHEN and CDR2 is SYDVKM. CDR3: CASSLSPRYNEQFF. CDR3 nucleotides: TGTGCCAGCAGTTTGAGTCCGCGCTACAATGAGCAGTTCTTC.

The chain recombines TRBV14 with TRBJ2-7; 10 bases agree with TRBD2. There are 18 residues in the CDR3. V trimming: 0 bases; J trimming: 4 bases; junction bases outside the gene matches: 12. Germline V gives CDR1 SGHDN, CDR2 FVKESK. CDR3 in DNA: TGTGCCAGCAGCCAAGATCCGGCTAGCGGGAGCCCCATTTACGAGCAGTACTTC. This translates into CASSQDPASGSPIYEQYF.

In its sample, this clone was seen a few times. The J gene is TRBJ2-5, the V gene TRBV29-1; 9 positions match TRBD2. Germline V gene sequence: CDR1 SQVTM, CDR2 ANQGSEA. The CDR3 extends over 14 amino acids. V shed 6 bases, J shed 5 bases, and the junction held 10 bases outside the gene matches. The DNA of the CDR3 is TGCAGCGTCCTTGGTGAGCGGGAGGTTGAGACCCAGTACTTC. Amino acid sequence: CSVLGEREVETQYF.

V usage is TRBV7-2 and J usage is TRBJ2-1; tentative D call: TRBD1 (8 bases). This CDR3 comprises 14 residues. Germline values: CDR1 SGHTA, CDR2 FQGNSA. V shed 4 bases and J shed 4 bases, with 11 bases lying between them. The CDR3 spells CASSSQGGYNEQFF. In DNA, the CDR3 is TGTGCCAGCAGCTCACAGGGGGGGTACAATGAGCAGTTCTTC.

This clone appeared a few times. The chain combines TRBV5-4 with TRBJ2-5, with 7 bases fitting TRBD1. V dropped 2 bases and J dropped 4; count of bases not matched to a gene: 2. Germline V CDR1 and CDR2: SGHNT, YYREEE (reference sequence). This CDR3 region has 13 residues. The CDR3 protein is CASSFDRAETQYF. The CDR3 coding sequence is TGTGCCAGCAGCTTTGACAGGGCAGAGACCCAGTACTTC.

The chain has TRBV5-1 and TRBJ2-5, with 12 bases identical to TRBD2. The trim removed 0 bases at V and 0 bases at J, leaving 6 bases unmatched. CDR1 SGHRS and CDR2 YFSETQ come from the germline V gene. There are 18 residues in the CDR3. For the CDR3, the DNA is TGCGCCAGCAGCTTGGAGCGGACTAGCGGGACGTACCAAGAGACCCAGTACTTC. Residues: CASSLERTSGTYQETQYF.

This clone has more than one count but fewer than ten. The V call is TRBV5-1, the J call TRBJ2-5, with D possibly being TRBD2 (6 bases). Trimming left V 6 bases short and J 4 bases short, with 19 bases between. The CDR3 is made up of 15 amino acids. Germline V gives CDR1 SGHRS, CDR2 YFSETQ. CDR3 region: CASKRASAGGETQYF. The CDR3 nucleotides read TGCGCCAGCAAACGGGCTAGCGCTGGGGGAGAGACCCAGTACTTC. Drawing the rest from reference TRBV5-1 and TRBJ2-5, the complete variable domain is KAGVTQTPRYLIKTRGQQVTLSCSPISGHRSVSWYQQTPGQGLQFLFEYFSETQRNKGNFPGRFSGRQFSNSRSEMNVSTLELGDSALYLCASKRASAGGETQYFGPGTRLLVL.

This chain links TRBV5-4 with TRBJ2-7; 8 bases map to TRBD2. The CDR3 has 15 amino acids. After removal of 4 bases from V and 7 bases from J, the junction contained 13 bases not matched to a gene. Germline CDR1 is SGHNT and CDR2 is YYREEE (reference sequence). This CDR3 is CASSQPGTRGREQYF. DNA for the CDR3: TGTGCCAGCAGCCAGCCCGGGACTAGGGGTCGGGAGCAGTACTTC.

V and J are TRBV2 and TRBJ2-7; 9 bases align to TRBD1. J gave up 1 base and V 6 bases, and 4 bases lay outside the gene matches. Germline CDR1 reads SNHLY; CDR2 reads FYNNEI. This CDR3 is 14 amino acids long. The CDR3 sequence: CASRTGQGSYEQYF. The CDR3 nucleotides are TGTGCCAGCAGGACGGGACAGGGATCCTACGAGCAGTACTTC.

The CDR3: CASSQGKVAGGGYNEQFF. The CDR3 DNA reads TGCGCCAGCAGCCAAGGGAAGGTAGCGGGAGGAGGATACAATGAGCAGTTCTTC. This chain connects TRBV4-1 to TRBJ2-1, with TRBD2 matching 10 bases. Per the germline V gene, CDR1 is MGHRA and CDR2 is YSYEKL. This CDR3 region has 18 residues. Trimming at V came to 1 base and at J to 4 bases, leaving 10 bases not matched to a gene.

The V gene is TRBV7-9, the J gene TRBJ1-2, with a possible D match to TRBD1 (6 bases). The CDR3 has 14 amino acids. Germline CDR1 SEHNR, CDR2 FQNEAQ (reference sequence). Deletions cut 5 bases from V and 5 bases from J, with 15 bases between. The CDR3 loop is CASSARDTEYGYTF. DNA of the CDR3: TGTGCCAGCAGCGCCCGGGACACCGAATATGGCTACACCTTC.

This clone has more than one count but fewer than ten. The V gene is TRBV25-1, the J gene TRBJ2-5, with 10 nucleotides matching TRBD2. V shed 6 bases and J 4 bases; nucleotides not matched to a gene: 8. The CDR3 is 15 amino acids. Germline-derived CDR1 and CDR2 are MGHDK and SYGVNS. CDR3 loop: CASSPGTSAAETQYF. As DNA, the CDR3 is TGTGCCAGCAGCCCCGGGACTAGCGCGGCAGAGACCCAGTACTTC.

V gene TRBV2 combines with J gene TRBJ1-5; 11 bases line up with TRBD1. The CDR3 length is 16 residues. V gave up 5 bases and J gave up 5 bases; unmatched junction bases: 8. The germline gives CDR1 SNHLY, CDR2 FYNNEI. The CDR3 here is CASSRFRDRGDQPQHF. Written as DNA, the CDR3 is TGTGCCAGCAGTCGATTCCGGGACAGGGGGGATCAGCCCCAGCATTTT.

This clone was counted between two and nine times. The V call is TRBV11-1, the J call TRBJ2-7; possible D gene TRBD1, 6 bases. Germline V lookup: CDR1 SGHAT, CDR2 FQDESV (reference sequence). Between the trimmed V and J ends, which lost 1 base and 9 bases, there was a span of 13 bases. The CDR3 contains 13 residues. The CDR3 loop reads CASSLGPTGWQYF. DNA of the CDR3: TGTGCCAGCAGCTTAGGACCCACAGGGTGGCAGTACTTC. Filled out from reference TRBV11-1 and TRBJ2-7, the complete variable domain reads EAEVAQSPRYKITEKSQAVAFWCDPISGHATLYWYRQILGQGPELLVQFQDESVVDDSQLPKDRFSAERLKGVDSTLKIQPAELGDSAMYLCASSLGPTGWQYFGPGTRLTVT.

This clone was detected only a few times. The chain recombines TRBV18 with TRBJ2-1; TRBD2 is a possible D gene (5 bases). V was shortened by 6 bases and J by 1 base, with 13 bases between the two germline ends. This CDR3 has 15 residues. Germline V gene data show CDR1 as KGHSH and CDR2 as LQKENI. Here the CDR3 DNA reads TGTGCCAGCTCGGCGCAGGACTTTTCCTACAATGAGCAGTTCTTC. Translated: CASSAQDFSYNEQFF.

The rearrangement uses TRBV9 and TRBJ2-7, with 9 bases that match TRBD2. Germline V gene data show CDR1 as SGDLS and CDR2 as YYNGEE. V lost 0 bases, J lost 6 bases, and 7 bases stayed unmatched. CDR3 length: 15 amino acids. The CDR3 loop reads CASSVGVAGVVEQYF. In nucleotides, the CDR3 is TGTGCCAGCAGCGTAGGAGTAGCGGGAGTCGTCGAGCAGTACTTC.

This clone was counted a few times. This chain joins TRBV28 and TRBJ2-2, with TRBD1 identical over 7 bases. Germline values: CDR1 MDHEN, CDR2 SYDVKM. Trimming removed 6 bases from V and 3 bases from J; junction bases left unmatched: 4. The CDR3 loop spans 14 amino acids. The CDR3 region has the DNA TGTGCCAGCAGAAGGACAGGATACACCGGGGAGCTGTTTTTT. It is translated as CASRRTGYTGELFF.

This chain joins TRBV5-1 and TRBJ2-7; 11 positions match TRBD1. Germline loops: CDR1 SGHRS, CDR2 YFSETQ. There are 15 residues in the CDR3. The junction had 11 bases not matched to a gene; V was cut back by 5 bases and J by 7 bases. The CDR3 spells CASSPRGQGVGEQYF. DNA of the CDR3: TGCGCCAGCAGTCCACGGGGACAGGGGGTAGGGGAGCAGTACTTC.

This clone was seen a handful of times. V usage is TRBV7-6 and J usage is TRBJ2-6, with 7 bases matching TRBD1. From germline, CDR1 is SGHVS and CDR2 FNYEAQ. With V trimmed by 5 bases and J by 3 bases, 10 bases remained unmatched. The CDR3 has 17 amino acids. The CDR3: CASSITGASGGANVLTF. In DNA form, the CDR3 reads TGTGCCAGCAGCATTACAGGGGCGAGCGGTGGGGCCAACGTCCTGACTTTC.

The rearrangement joins TRBV18 to TRBJ1-1, with TRBD1 as a possible D gene (5 bases). This CDR3 has 16 residues. The germline V and J ends were trimmed by 3 bases and 0 bases, with 14 bases remaining between them. CDR1 is KGHSH and CDR2 is LQKENI in the germline V gene. The CDR3: CASSPQRGWVNTEAFF. The CDR3, as DNA: TGTGCCAGCTCACCCCAAAGGGGCTGGGTGAACACTGAAGCTTTCTTT.